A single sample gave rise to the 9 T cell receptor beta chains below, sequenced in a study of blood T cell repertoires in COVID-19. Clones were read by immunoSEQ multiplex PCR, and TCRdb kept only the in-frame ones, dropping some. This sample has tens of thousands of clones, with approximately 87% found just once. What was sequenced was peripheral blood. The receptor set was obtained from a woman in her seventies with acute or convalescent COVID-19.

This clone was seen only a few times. The CDR3 bases are TGTGCCAGTAGTATAGGTTCTGGGGGGAATCAGCCCCAGCATTTT. It yields the protein CASSIGSGGNQPQHF. This chain uses TRBV19 with TRBJ1-5; tentatively, D is TRBD1 (5 bases). Germline lookup yields CDR1 LNHDA and CDR2 SQIVND (reference sequence). The V and J ends lost 1 base and 4 bases respectively, with 11 bases between them. This CDR3 comprises 15 residues.

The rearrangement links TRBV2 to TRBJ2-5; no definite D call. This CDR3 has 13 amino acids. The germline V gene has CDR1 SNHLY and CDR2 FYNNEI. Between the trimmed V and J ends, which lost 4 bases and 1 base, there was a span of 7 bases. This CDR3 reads CASSGDFQETQYF. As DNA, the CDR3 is TGTGCCAGCAGTGGAGACTTCCAAGAGACCCAGTACTTC. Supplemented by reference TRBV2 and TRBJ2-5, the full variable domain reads EPEVTQTPSHQVTQMGQEVILRCVPISNHLYFYWYRQILGQKVEFLVSFYNNEISEKSEIFDDQFSVERPDGSNFTLKIRSTKLEDSAMYFCASSGDFQETQYFGPGTRLLVL.

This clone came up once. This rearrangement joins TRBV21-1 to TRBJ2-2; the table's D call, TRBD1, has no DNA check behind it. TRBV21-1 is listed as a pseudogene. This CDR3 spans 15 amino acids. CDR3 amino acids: CASSKVQGNTGELFF. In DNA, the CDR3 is TGTGCCAGCAGCAAAGTACAGGGTAACACCGGGGAGCTGTTTTTT.

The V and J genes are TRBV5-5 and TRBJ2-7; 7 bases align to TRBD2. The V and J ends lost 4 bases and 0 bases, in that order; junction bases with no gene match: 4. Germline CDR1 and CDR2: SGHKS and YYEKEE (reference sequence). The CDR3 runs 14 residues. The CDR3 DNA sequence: TGTGCCAGCAGCCCTGGACTAGACTCCTACGAGCAGTACGTC. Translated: CASSPGLDSYEQYV.

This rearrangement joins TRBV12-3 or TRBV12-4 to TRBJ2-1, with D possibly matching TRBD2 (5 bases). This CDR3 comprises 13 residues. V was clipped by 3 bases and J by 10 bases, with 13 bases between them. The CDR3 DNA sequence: TGTGCCAGCAGTTTTGGACTTGGAGAGGAGCAGTTCTTC. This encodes CASSFGLGEEQFF.

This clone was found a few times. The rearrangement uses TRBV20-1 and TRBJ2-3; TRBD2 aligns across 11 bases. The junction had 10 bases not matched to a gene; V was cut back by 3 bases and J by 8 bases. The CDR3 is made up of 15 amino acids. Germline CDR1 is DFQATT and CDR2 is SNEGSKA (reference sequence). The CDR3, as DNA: TGCAGTGCTAGTCTTCTAGCGGGAGGAGAGGGTACGCAGTATTTT. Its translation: CSASLLAGGEGTQYF.

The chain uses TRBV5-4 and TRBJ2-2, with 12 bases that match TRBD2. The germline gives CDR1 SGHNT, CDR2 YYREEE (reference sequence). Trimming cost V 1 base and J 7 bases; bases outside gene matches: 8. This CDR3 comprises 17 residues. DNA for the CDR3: TGTGCCAGCAGCTTGAAGGCGACTAGCGGGAGCCACGGGGAGCTGTTTTTT. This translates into CASSLKATSGSHGELFF.

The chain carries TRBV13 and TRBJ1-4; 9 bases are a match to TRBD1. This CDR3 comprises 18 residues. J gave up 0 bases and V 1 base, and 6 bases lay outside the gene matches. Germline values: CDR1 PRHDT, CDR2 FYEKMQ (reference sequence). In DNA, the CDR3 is TGTGCCAGCAGCTTAGCGGTGGGACAGGGATCAACTAATGAAAAACTGTTTTTT. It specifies CASSLAVGQGSTNEKLFF.

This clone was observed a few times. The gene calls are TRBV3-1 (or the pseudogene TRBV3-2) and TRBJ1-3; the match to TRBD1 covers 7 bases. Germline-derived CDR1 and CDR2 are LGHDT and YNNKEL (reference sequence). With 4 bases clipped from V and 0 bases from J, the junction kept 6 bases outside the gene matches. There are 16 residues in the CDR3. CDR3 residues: CASSPWTGASGNTIYF. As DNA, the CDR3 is TGTGCCAGCAGCCCATGGACAGGAGCCTCTGGAAACACCATATATTTT.